These 27 T cell receptor beta chains were sequenced from one sample in a study of blood T cell repertoires in COVID-19 (dated by TCRdb to 2018 to 2020). Library preparation was by the immunoSEQ multiplex PCR assay. Entries here come from immuneACCESS through TCRdb and include only in-frame sequences with V and J called. Some clones fail to appear in such tables; in the studies checked, an unresolved V gene covers under half of the shortfall, and the cause of the remainder is unknown. Here the sample has 200,000 to 250,000 clones; 85% to 90% occur a single time. The ten largest clones represent less than 3.5% of the sample. The sequenced sample was peripheral blood. These receptors came from a man aged 25 to 40 with COVID-19, enrolled during active disease.

The chain uses TRBV7-9 and TRBJ2-5; tentative D call: TRBD2 (6 bases). Germline V gene lookup returns CDR1 SEHNR and CDR2 FQNEAQ (reference sequence). This CDR3 spans 11 amino acids. Trimming took off 5 bases at V and 7 bases at J, with 8 bases between the two ends. CDR3 sequence reads: CASSNGGTQYF. The CDR3 DNA sequence: TGTGCCAGCAGCAACGGGGGGACCCAGTACTTC.

The V and J genes are TRBV28 and TRBJ2-1, with 7 bases lining up with TRBD1. V dropped 4 bases and J dropped 3; count of bases not matched to a gene: 6. The CDR3 extends over 15 amino acids. CDR1 and CDR2 (germline): MDHEN, SYDVKM. The CDR3 sequence: CASSSRGQSYNEQFF. In DNA, the CDR3 is TGTGCCAGCAGTTCACGGGGACAGAGCTACAATGAGCAGTTCTTC.

This chain uses TRBV5-6 with TRBJ1-5, with no clear D. The CDR3 covers 15 residues. Trimming cost V 0 bases and J 4 bases, with 11 bases left between them. From germline, CDR1 is SGHDT and CDR2 YYEEEE. In DNA, the CDR3 is TGTGCCAGCAGCTTGGCCGGGATGCCGAATCAGCCCCAGCATTTT. Protein sequence: CASSLAGMPNQPQHF.

The chain combines TRBV6-1 with TRBJ2-4; 9 nucleotides agree with TRBD1. Germline loops: CDR1 MNHNS, CDR2 SASEGT. This CDR3 contains 19 residues. V was pared by 2 bases and J by 4 bases, with 15 bases of the junction left unmatched. Written as DNA, the CDR3 is TGTGCCAGCAGTGAACGGCGCAGGGGTGGGACAGGGTCAAAAAACATTCAGTACTTC. Protein sequence: CASSERRRGGTGSKNIQYF.

The sample holds one count of this clone. The chain uses TRBV7-8 and TRBJ2-3; no reliable D call. Germline V CDR1 and CDR2: SGHVS, FQNEAQ. Trimming left V 3 bases short and J 1 base short, with 20 bases between. CDR3 size: 18 residues. The CDR3 sequence: CASSFSVPDTFGTDTQYF. The CDR3 DNA follows: TGTGCCAGCAGCTTTAGTGTTCCCGACACGTTTGGCACAGATACGCAGTATTTT.

The chain recombines TRBV9 with TRBJ2-1; tentatively, D is TRBD2 (6 bases). CDR1 and CDR2 (germline): SGDLS, YYNGEE. With 0 bases removed from V and 0 bases from J, the gap between germline ends came to 19 bases. This CDR3 is 19 amino acids long. CDR3 in amino acids: CASSVEGVGGTSSYNEQFF. The CDR3 DNA reads TGTGCCAGCAGCGTAGAAGGTGTAGGAGGGACGAGCTCCTACAATGAGCAGTTCTTC.

CDR3 in amino acids: CASSLGAGHTF. The CDR3 coding sequence is TGTGCCAGCAGCTTGGGGGCAGGGCATACCTTC. This chain connects TRBV5-4 to TRBJ1-2; a weak D match, TRBD1 (5 bases). This CDR3 has 11 residues. The V and J ends lost 0 bases and 14 bases respectively, with 11 bases between them. Germline V gene sequence: CDR1 SGHNT, CDR2 YYREEE (reference sequence).

The chain is built from TRBV3-1 (or the pseudogene TRBV3-2) and TRBJ2-1; D is unresolved. Germline loops: CDR1 LGHDT, CDR2 YNNKEL (reference sequence). CDR3 length: 17 residues. The V end was cut by 1 base, the J end by 3 bases, with 16 bases between. The CDR3 sequence is CASSQGLRMTFYNEQFF. CDR3 nucleotide sequence: TGTGCCAGCAGCCAAGGCTTGCGGATGACCTTCTACAATGAGCAGTTCTTC.

The gene calls are TRBV18 and TRBJ1-5; D remains ambiguous. V was pared by 0 bases and J by 4 bases, with 4 bases between. Germline assignment: CDR1 KGHSH and CDR2 LQKENI. The CDR3 extends over 13 amino acids. The CDR3 region has the DNA TGTGCCAGCTCACCACCCGGGAATCAGCCCCAGCATTTT. Its protein is CASSPPGNQPQHF.

The CDR3 sequence is CASTLAGTAYHEQYF. The CDR3 DNA reads TGTGCCAGCACCCTAGCGGGGACAGCCTATCACGAGCAGTACTTC. The gene calls are TRBV7-2 and TRBJ2-7, with 9 bases fitting TRBD2. V lost 7 bases to trimming and J lost 5 bases; unmatched junction nucleotides: 12. The CDR3 length is 15 residues. The V gene's germline CDR1 is SGHTA and CDR2 FQGNSA.

The chain joins TRBV2 to TRBJ2-2; TRBD1 matches 7 bases. There are 15 residues in the CDR3. V was pared by 4 bases and J by 2 bases, with 4 bases of the junction left unmatched. Germline V gene sequence: CDR1 SNHLY, CDR2 FYNNEI. DNA of the CDR3: TGTGCCAGCAGTGCGACAGGGCGCAACACCGGGGAGCTGTTTTTT. Amino acids: CASSATGRNTGELFF.

The chain links TRBV4-3 to TRBJ2-7, with a tentative D call TRBD1 (5 bases). This CDR3 comprises 16 residues. Germline assignment: CDR1 LGHNA and CDR2 YSLEER. V was clipped by 0 bases and J by 7 bases, with 19 bases between them. CDR3 residues: CASSQDQLSLRGEQYF. CDR3 in DNA: TGCGCCAGCAGCCAAGATCAATTATCGCTTAGGGGTGAGCAGTACTTC.

The CDR3 spells CASSYSTGQVQHF. In nucleotides, the CDR3 is TGTGCCAGCAGTTACTCGACCGGACAGGTCCAGCATTTT. The rearrangement joins TRBV6-5 to TRBJ1-5; 7 nucleotides match TRBD1. The CDR3 consists of 13 residues. The J segment lost 12 bases and the V segment lost 0 bases, leaving 5 bases of the junction unmatched. Germline V gene sequence: CDR1 MNHEY, CDR2 SVGAGI.

The genes are TRBV6-5 and TRBJ2-1; D may be TRBD1 (5 bases). The germline CDR1 and CDR2 sequences are MNHEY and SVGAGI. This CDR3 is built from 15 residues. Trimming cost V 2 bases and J 7 bases, with 15 bases left between them. The CDR3 loop reads CASSYVRAGENEQFF. The CDR3, as DNA: TGTGCCAGCAGTTACGTCAGGGCCGGCGAGAATGAGCAGTTCTTC.

The chain combines TRBV5-1 with TRBJ1-4; TRBD1 might be the D (6 bases). Germline V gene lookup returns CDR1 SGHRS and CDR2 YFSETQ. V was trimmed by 7 bases and J by 6 bases, leaving 22 bases between them. This CDR3 is built from 16 residues. DNA for the CDR3: TGCGCCAGCGGGCCCGGACAGCCCGGATCATATGAAAAACTGTTTTTT. It codes for CASGPGQPGSYEKLFF. Complete variable domain (other parts from reference TRBV5-1 and TRBJ1-4): KAGVTQTPRYLIKTRGQQVTLSCSPISGHRSVSWYQQTPGQGLQFLFEYFSETQRNKGNFPGRFSGRQFSNSRSEMNVSTLELGDSALYLCASGPGQPGSYEKLFFGSGTQLSVL.

This rearrangement joins TRBV19 to TRBJ2-7; TRBD1 is a possible D gene (6 bases). V was trimmed by 5 bases and J by 3 bases, leaving 17 bases between them. Germline values: CDR1 LNHDA, CDR2 SQIVND (reference sequence). This CDR3 has 15 residues. CDR3 sequence: CASSPYPGQNYEQYF. CDR3 nucleotide sequence: TGTGCCAGTAGTCCTTATCCGGGACAAAACTACGAGCAGTACTTC.

This rearrangement joins TRBV6-6 to TRBJ2-7, with D possibly being TRBD2 (6 bases). CDR3 length: 14 amino acids. CDR1 and CDR2 from the germline V gene are MNHNY and SVGAGI (reference sequence). The V end was cut by 2 bases, the J end by 0 bases, with 8 bases between. In nucleotides, the CDR3 is TGTGCCAGCAGTTACGGAGGGGACTCCTACGAGCAGTACTTC. Its translation is CASSYGGDSYEQYF.

The genes are TRBV4-1 and TRBJ2-7; TRBD1 is a possible D gene (7 bases). Looked up from germline, CDR1 is MGHRA and CDR2 is YSYEKL. The V gene lost 1 base and the J gene lost 3 bases, with 13 bases spanning the gap. The CDR3 length is 15 residues. In DNA, the CDR3 is TGCGCCAGCAGCCAAGTCTCCAGGGGGGACTACGAGCAGTACTTC. Translation: CASSQVSRGDYEQYF.

The J gene is TRBJ2-7, the V gene TRBV7-2; the D gene is possibly TRBD2 (7 bases). The CDR3 totals 16 residues. Germline values: CDR1 SGHTA, CDR2 FQGNSA. V lost 5 bases to trimming and J lost 7 bases, with 24 bases between them. The CDR3 DNA is TGTGCCAGCAGCGGGGGGGGCCCGGCAGGTCGTACGGAGCAGTACTTC. Translating gives CASSGGGPAGRTEQYF.

This clone was observed a single time. The CDR3 sequence: CASSLDSYNEQFF. The CDR3 region has the DNA TGTGCCAGCAGTCTGGACAGCTACAATGAGCAGTTCTTC. This rearrangement joins TRBV7-2 to TRBJ2-1, with a possible D match to TRBD1 (6 bases). V lost 6 bases, J lost 3 bases, and 9 bases lay in between. This CDR3 comprises 13 residues. CDR1 and CDR2 from the germline V gene are SGHTA and FQGNSA.

The chain is built from TRBV14 and TRBJ1-2; TRBD1 is a possible D gene (6 bases). Trimming stripped 1 base from V and 6 bases from J, with 12 bases between. Germline assignment: CDR1 SGHDN and CDR2 FVKESK. The length of the CDR3 is 14 residues. CDR3 bases: TGTGCCAGCAGCCAAGTGTGGCCAGGGGATGGCTACACCTTC. This codes for CASSQVWPGDGYTF.

The chain links TRBV28 to TRBJ1-2; D possibly corresponds to TRBD1 (5 bases). Trimming stripped 3 bases from V and 3 bases from J, with 11 bases between. The length of the CDR3 is 14 residues. CDR1 is MDHEN, CDR2 SYDVKM, per germline. DNA of the CDR3: TGTGCCAGCAGTTTTAGGGGTCTGCACTATGGCTACACCTTC. The encoded protein is CASSFRGLHYGYTF.

V and J are TRBV12-5 and TRBJ1-1, with TRBD1 identical over 7 bases. This CDR3 comprises 14 residues. Unmatched junction bases numbered 6, after V lost 6 bases and J lost 2 bases. Germline assignment: CDR1 LGHNT and CDR2 FRNRAP. CDR3 region: CASGPTGVNTEAFF. As DNA, the CDR3 is TGTGCTAGTGGCCCCACAGGGGTTAACACTGAAGCTTTCTTT.

The chain carries TRBV4-3 and TRBJ2-7; a weak D match, TRBD2 (5 bases). The germline V gene has CDR1 LGHNA and CDR2 YSLEER. The CDR3 sequence is 15 residues long. V was clipped by 0 bases and J by 2 bases, with 11 bases between them. CDR3 sequence (DNA): TGCGCCAGCAGCCAAGATTCATCCGGGACCTACGAGCAGTACTTC. Translating gives CASSQDSSGTYEQYF.

CDR3 sequence reads: CASSHRDGKRSNQPQHF. CDR3 DNA: TGTGCCAGTAGTCACAGGGACGGGAAGAGGAGCAATCAGCCCCAGCATTTT. The chain has TRBV19 and TRBJ1-5, with D perhaps matching TRBD1 (6 bases). The CDR3 is 17 residues long. The V and J ends lost 5 bases and 1 base respectively, with 18 bases between them. Per germline, CDR1 LNHDA and CDR2 SQIVND (reference sequence).

The chain is built from TRBV10-3 and TRBJ1-1; TRBD1 matches 10 bases. In germline, CDR1 is ENHRY, CDR2 SYGVKD. J gave up 4 bases and V 3 bases, and 8 bases lay outside the gene matches. The length of the CDR3 is 16 residues. This CDR3 reads CAISDLRQGASTEAFF. In DNA, the CDR3 is TGTGCCATCAGTGACCTTAGACAGGGGGCTAGCACTGAAGCTTTCTTT.

The chain couples TRBV11-2 to TRBJ2-5, with 9 bases fitting TRBD2. CDR1 SGHAT and CDR2 FQNNGV come from the germline V gene. CDR3 length equals 16 residues. The V and J ends lost 1 base and 4 bases, in that order; junction bases with no gene match: 7. For the CDR3, the DNA is TGTGCCAGCAGCTTAGGGCGGGAGGGCAGATTAGAGACCCAGTACTTC. Residues: CASSLGREGRLETQYF.